This TCR beta chain was profiled in a study of Graves' ophthalmopathy and Graves' hyperthyroidism. Study-wide context: No progression to ophthalmopathy over 18 months defined stable hyperthyroidism. Study-wide results and limits: The model forecast ophthalmopathy progression, reaching 70.59% sensitivity and around 75% specificity.

TCR beta CDR3 amplification used RNA transcripts. RT-PCR in the first round used HTBI primers; a second-round multiplex PCR followed. TCRdb analysed the multiplex PCR reads with MiXCR anew, one entry per CDR3 protein. The top ten clones hold roughly 10% of a sample with around 1,200,000 distinct CDR3 sequences, about two fifths of them seen once. The germline V gene has CDR1 SNHLY and CDR2 FYNNEI. The CDR3 loop spans 14 amino acids. The V end was cut by 0 bases, the J end by 7 bases, with 9 bases between. Worth noting for this clonotype: Its specificity is unknown.

Sequencing was carried out using peripheral blood or thyroid tissue (not recorded which). The receptor comes from an adult man with Graves' hyperthyroidism. This chain connects TRBV2 to TRBJ2-2; no reliable D call. The CDR3 DNA is TGTGCCAGCAGTGAAGCAGGCAGGCTCGGGGAGCTGTTTTTT. Protein sequence: CASSEAGRLGELFF.